One sample yielded the 12 T cell receptor beta chains listed below, sequenced in a study of Tregs in tolerant kidney transplant recipients. The protocol was immunoSEQ multiplex PCR, while the TCRdb copy is restricted to in-frame clones and leaves out a portion. The table has 74,000 or so clones, 91% seen once. The nonmyeloablative bone marrow transplants came from related graft donors, with transient mixed chimerism. The material sequenced was CD4+ T cells from blood (PBMCs), taken 24 months after the transplant. These receptors were taken from a human patient who received a combined kidney and bone marrow transplant. Some of the T cells might come from the graft donor.

V and J are TRBV15 and TRBJ2-6; 12 positions agree with TRBD2. The CDR3 consists of 16 residues. Per germline, CDR1 LNHNV and CDR2 YYDKDF (reference sequence). V lost 8 bases to trimming and J lost 3 bases; unmatched junction nucleotides: 5. Written as DNA, the CDR3 is TGTGCCACCTGCCTAGCGGGAGGGGTTGGGGCCAACGTCCTGACTTTC. Protein: CATCLAGGVGANVLTF.

V usage is TRBV15 and J usage is TRBJ1-1; 7 bases match TRBD1. Germline V gene lookup returns CDR1 LNHNV and CDR2 YYDKDF (reference sequence). Trimming took 1 base from V and 5 from J; bases not matched to a gene: 4. CDR3 length: 14 amino acids. CDR3 sequence: CATSRGNRGTEAFF. Written as DNA, the CDR3 is TGTGCCACCAGCAGAGGGAACAGGGGAACTGAAGCTTTCTTT.

This clone was detected once. The V and J genes are TRBV20-1 and TRBJ1-1; D call uncertain. Trimming stripped 5 bases from V and 5 bases from J, with 9 bases between. CDR1 and CDR2 (germline): DFQATT, SNEGSKA (reference sequence). The CDR3 sequence is 11 residues long. CDR3 in amino acids: CSAPTPTEAFF. The CDR3 DNA sequence: TGCAGTGCTCCTACCCCGACTGAAGCTTTCTTT.

This chain connects TRBV21-1 to TRBJ1-2. TRBV21-1 is marked as a pseudogene. The CDR3 totals 16 residues. CDR3 sequence reads: CASSLWGGRTNYGYTF. In nucleotides, the CDR3 is TGTGCCAGCAGCTTATGGGGGGGGCGTACTAACTATGGCTACACCTTC.

This sequence joins TRBV18 and TRBJ2-3; D unresolved. CDR1 is KGHSH and CDR2 is LQKENI in the germline V gene. V was shortened by 3 bases and J by 0 bases, with 10 bases between the two germline ends. The CDR3 has 15 residues. This CDR3 is CASSPASLSTDTQYF. The CDR3 DNA is TGTGCCAGCTCACCCGCTAGTCTCAGCACAGATACGCAGTATTTT.

V usage is TRBV6-6 and J usage is TRBJ1-2, with 7 nucleotides matching TRBD1. Germline trimming cut 6 bases from V and 7 bases from J; bases unmatched to any gene: 8. Germline-derived CDR1 and CDR2 are MNHNY and SVGAGI (reference sequence). The CDR3 extends over 13 amino acids. The CDR3 region has the DNA TGTGCCAGCAGCCGCAGGGGGACCCCTGGCTACACCTTC. This translates into CASSRRGTPGYTF.

V gene TRBV2 combines with J gene TRBJ1-5; the match to TRBD1 covers 9 bases. The trim removed 4 bases at V and 4 bases at J, leaving 2 bases unmatched. Looked up from germline, CDR1 is SNHLY and CDR2 is FYNNEI. This CDR3 is 14 amino acids long. CDR3 nucleotide sequence: TGTGCCAGCAGTGGACAGGGGGGAAATCAGCCCCAGCATTTT. Amino acid sequence: CASSGQGGNQPQHF.

This clone is a singleton in its sample. The genes are TRBV11-1 and TRBJ2-7, with D perhaps TRBD1 (6 bases). CDR1 and CDR2 (germline): SGHAT, FQDESV (reference sequence). This CDR3 contains 15 residues. Trimming stripped 1 base from V and 3 bases from J, with 13 bases between. In DNA, the CDR3 is TGTGCCAGCAGCTTAGAGGTGGACAGTTTCTACGAGCAGTACTTC. Its protein is CASSLEVDSFYEQYF.

The CDR3 protein is CASSSTWLRSYEQYF. The CDR3, as DNA: TGTGCCAGCAGTTCCACGTGGCTCCGCTCCTACGAGCAGTACTTC. The rearrangement joins TRBV6-5 to TRBJ2-7; unclear D gene. CDR3 length: 15 amino acids. The V end lost 4 bases, the J end lost 0 bases, and 13 bases lay between the germline ends. Looked up from germline, CDR1 is MNHEY and CDR2 is SVGAGI.

The chain uses TRBV5-1 and TRBJ2-5; D is perhaps TRBD2 (5 bases). Germline CDR1 SGHRS, CDR2 YFSETQ. Trimming pared 7 bases from V and 5 bases from J, leaving 21 bases between. This CDR3 is 15 amino acids long. CDR3 DNA sequence: TGCGCCAGCTGCCTGTTCGCGGTTGGGGAGGAGACCCAGTACTTC. Its translation is CASCLFAVGEETQYF.

This clone was recorded once. The V gene is TRBV7-6, the J gene TRBJ1-6; D uncertain. CDR3 size: 16 residues. Germline CDR1 reads SGHVS; CDR2 reads FNYEAQ. Trimming removed 0 bases from V and 0 bases from J, with 6 bases in between. The CDR3 sequence is CASSLATSSYNSPLHF. The CDR3 nucleotides are TGTGCCAGCAGCTTAGCAACCAGCTCCTATAATTCACCCCTCCACTTT. Full variable domain (missing parts from reference TRBV7-6 and TRBJ1-6): GAGVSQSPRYKVTKRGQDVALRCDPISGHVSLYWYRQALGQGPEFLTYFNYEAQQDKSGLPNDRFSAERPEGSISTLTIQRTEQRDSAMYRCASSLATSSYNSPLHFGNGTRLTVT.

The rearrangement uses TRBV5-6 and TRBJ2-7, with TRBD2 matching 7 bases. The CDR3 consists of 15 residues. Germline lookup yields CDR1 SGHDT and CDR2 YYEEEE. V lost 4 bases and J lost 3; bases outside the gene matches: 10. CDR3 bases: TGTGCCAGCAGCATCGGGGGGTCCAGGGACTACGAGCAGTACTTC. This codes for CASSIGGSRDYEQYF.